This T cell receptor beta chain was recovered during a study of T cell responses to AZD1222 COVID-19 vaccine. As for this clone: No antigen is known for it.

TCRdb's copy holds only in-frame clones and misses some; the assay was immunoSEQ multiplex PCR. The sample includes around 92,000 clones, roughly 93% seen only once; the top ten take 22%. Whole-study findings and limits: Nearly half of spike-specific TCRs reportedly go after variant regions that carry no mutations. Among the donors, most were white British and more were female, and clonal diversity was possibly underestimated.

Germline V gene lookup returns CDR1 MNHEY and CDR2 SVGAGI. Trimming cost V 3 bases and J 10 bases, with 18 bases left between them. The CDR3 loop spans 15 amino acids. Specimen: peripheral blood, collected on day 0 of AZD1222 vaccination. The TCR sequence derives from an adult in good health. The chain uses TRBV6-5 and TRBJ1-4; tentatively, D is TRBD1 (6 bases). The CDR3 protein is CASSYSGGSAGKLFF. CDR3 coding DNA: TGTGCCAGCAGTTATTCGGGGGGCAGTGCTGGAAAACTGTTTTTT.